This T cell receptor beta chain was identified during a study of identical twins. Germline-derived CDR1 and CDR2 are MDHEN and SYDVKM. This CDR3 contains 13 residues. The junction had 3 bases not matched to a gene; V was cut back by 10 bases and J by 1 base. TCRdb called the 5' RACE reads again in MiXCR, with one record for every CDR3 protein. Of 510,000 or so distinct CDR3 sequences detected, roughly 15% appear once; the ten largest clones hold around 0.48%. The data were also submitted as part of a second study, on yellow fever vaccine responses in identical twins.

The specimen sequenced was CD4+ T cells sorted from blood. This chain uses TRBV28 with TRBJ2-3, with 9 bases lining up with TRBD2. The TCR sequence derives from a woman younger than 35 in good health. The CDR3 protein is CATRTSGTDTQYF. The CDR3 nucleotides are TGTGCCACCCGGACTAGCGGCACAGATACGCAGTATTTT.